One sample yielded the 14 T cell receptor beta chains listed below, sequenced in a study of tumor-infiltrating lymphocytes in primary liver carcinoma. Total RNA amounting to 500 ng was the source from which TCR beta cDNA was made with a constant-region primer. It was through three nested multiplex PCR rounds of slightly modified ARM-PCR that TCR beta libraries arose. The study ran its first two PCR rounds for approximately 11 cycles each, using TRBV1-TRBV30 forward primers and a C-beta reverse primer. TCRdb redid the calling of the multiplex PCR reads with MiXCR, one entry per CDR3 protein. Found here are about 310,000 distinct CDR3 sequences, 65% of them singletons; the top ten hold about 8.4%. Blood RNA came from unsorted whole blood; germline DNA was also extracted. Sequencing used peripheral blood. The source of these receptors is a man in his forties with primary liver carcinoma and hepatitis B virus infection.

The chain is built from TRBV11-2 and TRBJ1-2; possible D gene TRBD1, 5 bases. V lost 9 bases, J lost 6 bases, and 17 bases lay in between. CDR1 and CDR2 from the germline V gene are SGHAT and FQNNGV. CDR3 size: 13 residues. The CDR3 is CARSQQVRDGYTF. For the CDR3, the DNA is TGTGCCAGAAGCCAACAGGTACGTGATGGCTACACCTTC.

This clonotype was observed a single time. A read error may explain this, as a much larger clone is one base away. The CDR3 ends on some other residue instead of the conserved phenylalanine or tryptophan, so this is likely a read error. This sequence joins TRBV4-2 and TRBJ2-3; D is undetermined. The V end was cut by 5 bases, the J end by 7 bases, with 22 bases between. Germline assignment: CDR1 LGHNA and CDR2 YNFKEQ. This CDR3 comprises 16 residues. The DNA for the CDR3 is TGTGCCAGCAGCTATAGATGGAGTCCGGGCAACCATACGCAGTATTCT. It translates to CASSYRWSPGNHTQYS.

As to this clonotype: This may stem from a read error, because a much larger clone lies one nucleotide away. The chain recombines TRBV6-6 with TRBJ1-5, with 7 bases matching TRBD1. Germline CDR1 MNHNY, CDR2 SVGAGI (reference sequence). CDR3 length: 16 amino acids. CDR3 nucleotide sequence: TGTGCCTGCAGTTACCCCCGACAGGGCGGCAATCAGCCCCAGCATTTT. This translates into CACSYPRQGGNQPQHF.

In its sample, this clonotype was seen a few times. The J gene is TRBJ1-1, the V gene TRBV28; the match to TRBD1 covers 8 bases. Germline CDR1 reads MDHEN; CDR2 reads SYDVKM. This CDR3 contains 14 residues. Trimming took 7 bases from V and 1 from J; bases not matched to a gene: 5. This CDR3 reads CASILGQGNTEAFF. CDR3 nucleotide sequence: TGTGCCAGCATCCTCGGACAGGGGAACACTGAAGCTTTCTTT.

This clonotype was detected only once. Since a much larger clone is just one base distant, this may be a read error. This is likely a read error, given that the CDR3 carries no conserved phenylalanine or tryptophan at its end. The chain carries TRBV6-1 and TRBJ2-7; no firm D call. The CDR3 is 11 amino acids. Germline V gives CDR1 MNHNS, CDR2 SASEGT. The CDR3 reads CASGDVGEQYL. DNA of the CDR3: TGTGCCAGCGGTGACGTGGGGGAGCAGTACTTA.

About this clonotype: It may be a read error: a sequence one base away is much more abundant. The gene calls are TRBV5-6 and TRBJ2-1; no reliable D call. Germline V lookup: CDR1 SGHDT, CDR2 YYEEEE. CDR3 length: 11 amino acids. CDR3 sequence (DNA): TGTGCCAGCAGATTGGAGATTGAGCAGTTCTTC. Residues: CASRLEIEQFF.

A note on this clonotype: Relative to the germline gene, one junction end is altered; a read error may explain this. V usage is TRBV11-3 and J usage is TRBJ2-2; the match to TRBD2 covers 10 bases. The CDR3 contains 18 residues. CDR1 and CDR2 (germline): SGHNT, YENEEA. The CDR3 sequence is CVSSPGRLAGGNTGELFF. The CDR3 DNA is TGTGTCAGCAGCCCCGGACGTTTAGCGGGAGGAAACACCGGGGAGCTGTTTTTT.

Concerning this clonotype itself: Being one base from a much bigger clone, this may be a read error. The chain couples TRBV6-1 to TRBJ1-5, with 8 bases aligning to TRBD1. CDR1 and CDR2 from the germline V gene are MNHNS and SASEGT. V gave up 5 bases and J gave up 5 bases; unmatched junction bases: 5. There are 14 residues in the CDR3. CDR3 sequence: CASSQTGAHQPQHF. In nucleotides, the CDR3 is TGTGCCAGCAGTCAGACAGGGGCGCATCAGCCCCAGCATTTT.

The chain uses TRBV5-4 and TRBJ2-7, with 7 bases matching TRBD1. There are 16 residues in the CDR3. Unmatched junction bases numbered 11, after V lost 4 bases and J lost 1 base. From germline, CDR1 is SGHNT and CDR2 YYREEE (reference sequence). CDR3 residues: CASSPQTGRGSYEQYF. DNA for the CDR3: TGTGCCAGCAGCCCTCAAACAGGCAGGGGGTCCTACGAGCAGTACTTC.

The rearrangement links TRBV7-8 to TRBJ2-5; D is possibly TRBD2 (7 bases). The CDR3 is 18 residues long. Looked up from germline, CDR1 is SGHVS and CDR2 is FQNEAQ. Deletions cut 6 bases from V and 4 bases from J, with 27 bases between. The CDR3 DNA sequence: TGTGCCAGCAGTCCAAGTGGTTCGGGGGGCACTCCAAGAGAGACCCAGTACTTC. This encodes CASSPSGSGGTPRETQYF.

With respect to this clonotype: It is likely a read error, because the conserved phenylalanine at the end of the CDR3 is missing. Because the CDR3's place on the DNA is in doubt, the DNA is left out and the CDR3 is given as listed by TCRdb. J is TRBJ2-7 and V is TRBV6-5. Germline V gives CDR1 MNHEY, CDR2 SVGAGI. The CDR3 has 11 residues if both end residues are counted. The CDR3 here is CASSSGRGQYL.

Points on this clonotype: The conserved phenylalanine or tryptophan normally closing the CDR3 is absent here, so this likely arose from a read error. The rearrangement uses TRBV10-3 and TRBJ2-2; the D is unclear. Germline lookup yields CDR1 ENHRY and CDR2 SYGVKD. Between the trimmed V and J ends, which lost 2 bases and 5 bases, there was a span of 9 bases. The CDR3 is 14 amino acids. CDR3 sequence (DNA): TGTGCCATCAGTGAGCTTGGGAATACCGGGGAGCTGTTTTCT. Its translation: CAISELGNTGELFS.

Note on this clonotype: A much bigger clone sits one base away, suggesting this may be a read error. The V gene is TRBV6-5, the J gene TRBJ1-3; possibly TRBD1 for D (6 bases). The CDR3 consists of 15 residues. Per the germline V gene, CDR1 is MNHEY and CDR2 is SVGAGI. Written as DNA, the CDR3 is TGTACCAGCAGTTACGCCAGGGGAACTGGAAACACCATATATTTT. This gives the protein CTSSYARGTGNTIYF.

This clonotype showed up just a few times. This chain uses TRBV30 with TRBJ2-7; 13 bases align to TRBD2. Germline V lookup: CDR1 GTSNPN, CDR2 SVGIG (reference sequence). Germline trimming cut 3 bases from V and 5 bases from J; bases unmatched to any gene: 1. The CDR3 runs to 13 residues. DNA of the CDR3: TGTGCCTGGAGGACTAGCGGGAGGAACGAGCAGTACTTC. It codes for CAWRTSGRNEQYF.